The clone carrying this T cell receptor (beta chain) was picked up one time. Sequenced by immunoSEQ multiplex PCR; TCRdb stores in-frame clones only, minus some. The sample lists roughly 2 million clones; approximately 95% were seen once. These data belong to a study of shared clonotypes between healthy human individuals. The CDR3 runs 16 residues. V was shortened by 7 bases and J by 1 base, with 16 bases between the two germline ends. The germline V gene encodes CDR1 MGHDK and CDR2 SYGVNS. The clonotype comes from a man younger than 35 in good health. The rearrangement links TRBV25-1 to TRBJ2-2; D could derive from TRBD1 or TRBD2 (5 bases each). The sample taken for sequencing was naive CD4+ T cells sorted from blood. This sample's subset: CD45RA+ positively selected. CDR3 amino acids: CASMETGTGNTGELFF. The CDR3 nucleotides are TGTGCCAGCATGGAGACCGGGACGGGGAACACCGGGGAGCTGTTTTTT.